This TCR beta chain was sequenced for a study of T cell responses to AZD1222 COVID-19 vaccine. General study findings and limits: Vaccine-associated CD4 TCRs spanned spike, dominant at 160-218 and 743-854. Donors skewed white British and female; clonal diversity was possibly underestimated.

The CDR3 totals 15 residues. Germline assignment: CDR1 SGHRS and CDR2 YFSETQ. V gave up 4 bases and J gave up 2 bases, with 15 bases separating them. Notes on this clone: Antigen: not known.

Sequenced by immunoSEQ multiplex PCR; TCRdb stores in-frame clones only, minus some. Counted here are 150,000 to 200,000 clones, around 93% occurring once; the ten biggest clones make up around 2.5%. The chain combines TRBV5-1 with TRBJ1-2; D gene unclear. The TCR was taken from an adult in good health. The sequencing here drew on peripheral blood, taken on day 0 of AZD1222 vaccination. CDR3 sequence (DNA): TGCGCCAGCAGCCCGACGGACGGAGACAACTATGGCTACACCTTC. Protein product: CASSPTDGDNYGYTF.